These T cell receptor beta chains were read from a single sample in a study of shared clonotypes between healthy human individuals. Only in-frame clones appear in the TCRdb table, and some are missing; sequencing was by immunoSEQ multiplex PCR. The data show around 2.5 million clones, with under 95% seen just once and more than 0.35% held by the top ten. Sequences were obtained from naive CD4+ T cells from PBMCs. These receptors were taken from a young man in good health. Some clones in this sample may be carry-over from other donors' samples. CDR3s include the opening cysteine and the closing phenylalanine or tryptophan. A D gene is named only where the DNA matches it firmly. Clone size is stated in some rows and not others, as once, few, many or a class when expanded.

>.|.|TRBV7-2|TRBJ1-1
TGTGCCAGCAGCTTAGGTTATAAGTACACTGAAGCTTTCTTT
CASSLGYKYTEAFF
>.|.|TRBV5-4|TRBJ2-2
TGTGCCAGCAGTCGGGACTGGACGAACACCGGGGAGCTGTTTTTT
CASSRDWTNTGELFF
>.|.|TRBV6-1|TRBJ2-1
TGTGCCAGCAGTGAATTGAGTCTGGAGGGGGCAAGAGAGCAGTTCTTC
CASSELSLEGAREQFF
>TRBD1|.|TRBV6-6|TRBJ2-7
TGTGCCAGCACCCGACTGGGACAGGTATCCTACGAGCAGTACTTC
CASTRLGQVSYEQYF
>.|.|TRBV6-1|TRBJ1-4
TGTGCCAGCAGTGAAGTGTGGGAAAAACTGTTTTTT
CASSEVWEKLFF
>.|.|TRBV2|TRBJ2-2
TGTGCCAGCAGTGGGATGGGGACCGGGGAGCTGTTTTTT
CASSGMGTGELFF
>.|once|TRBV11-2|TRBJ1-1
TGTGCCAGCAGCTTACAGGGAAATACTGAAGCTTTCTTT
CASSLQGNTEAFF
>.|.|TRBV2|TRBJ1-5
TGTGCCAGCAGTGAAGACCCCCGGGGGGGCAATCAGCCCCAGCATTTT
CASSEDPRGGNQPQHF
>TRBD1|.|TRBV5-1|TRBJ2-7
TGCGCCAGCAGCCTTGGGACAGGGGGGAGGAGTGAGCAGTACTTC
CASSLGTGGRSEQYF
>.|.|TRBV6-5|TRBJ2-3
TGTGCCAGCAGTGTCATGGTGGGCCCAGATACGCAGTATTTT
CASSVMVGPDTQYF
>TRBD2|.|TRBV18|TRBJ2-1
TGTGCCAGCTCACCGGGACTAGCTAAGTACAATGAGCAGTTCTTC
CASSPGLAKYNEQFF